Shown below are 30 T cell receptor beta chains from a single sample sequenced in a study of blood T cells in healthy people across ages. Through a sample-barcoded 5' primer and a J-beta primer mix, a second PCR was run for roughly 7 to 12 cycles. Using its own MiXCR run on the 5' RACE reads, TCRdb lists one record per CDR3 protein. Of under 2 million distinct CDR3 sequences listed, 34% were seen once; the top ten hold about 10%. The sample consisted of blood. The receptors come from a woman aged 25 to 39 in good health.

This clonotype appeared a few times. The chain links TRBV9 to TRBJ2-3, with a weak D call TRBD2 (6 bases). The CDR3 has 16 residues. V was pared by 0 bases and J by 5 bases, with 16 bases between. The germline gives CDR1 SGDLS, CDR2 YYNGEE. The CDR3 protein is CASSVEATRLLDTQYF. In DNA, the CDR3 is TGTGCCAGCAGCGTAGAAGCGACTAGGCTTTTAGATACGCAGTATTTT.

The chain is built from TRBV12-3 or TRBV12-4 and TRBJ1-1; D gene unclear. V was shortened by 1 base and J by 9 bases, with 12 bases between the two germline ends. The CDR3 length is 13 residues. CDR3 protein: CASSLGPDAKAFF. The DNA of the CDR3 is TGTGCCAGCAGTTTAGGACCTGACGCTAAAGCTTTCTTT.

V gene TRBV27 combines with J gene TRBJ1-1, with D hard to call. CDR1 and CDR2 from the germline V gene are MNHEY and SMNVEV (reference sequence). V was clipped by 2 bases and J by 5 bases, with 15 bases between them. CDR3 size: 15 residues. The CDR3 DNA follows: TGTGCCAGCAGTTTACCCGAACCGAAGGGTACTGAAGCTTTCTTT. Protein sequence: CASSLPEPKGTEAFF.

The chain employs TRBV9 and TRBJ2-2; D is possibly TRBD1 (6 bases). The V end was cut by 3 bases, the J end by 3 bases, with 12 bases between. The CDR3 extends over 15 amino acids. Germline V gene sequence: CDR1 SGDLS, CDR2 YYNGEE. The DNA of the CDR3 is TGTGCCAGCAGCGATCCCGGACAGTACACCGGGGAGCTGTTTTTT. Its translation: CASSDPGQYTGELFF.

The V call is TRBV27, the J call TRBJ2-1; 8 bases are shared with TRBD2. With V trimmed by 2 bases and J by 2 bases, 8 bases remained unmatched. CDR1 MNHEY and CDR2 SMNVEV come from the germline V gene (reference sequence). This CDR3 has 17 residues. The CDR3 DNA follows: TGTGCCAGCAGTTTAAGGGTAGCGGGATTGACCTACAATGAGCAGTTCTTC. It is translated as CASSLRVAGLTYNEQFF.

The chain is built from TRBV3-1 and TRBJ2-7, with 8 bases matching TRBD2. Germline V lookup: CDR1 LGHDT, CDR2 YNNKEL (reference sequence). The CDR3 runs to 21 residues. The trim removed 1 base at V and 3 bases at J, leaving 23 bases unmatched. This CDR3 reads CASSQGPRGLELAGLSYEQYF. Written as DNA, the CDR3 is TGTGCCAGCAGCCAAGGACCCCGGGGGCTGGAGCTAGCGGGTCTGAGCTACGAGCAGTACTTC.

The chain carries TRBV10-3 and TRBJ2-7; D ambiguous. This CDR3 comprises 14 residues. CDR1 and CDR2 (germline): ENHRY, SYGVKD. Deletions cut 3 bases from V and 0 bases from J, with 9 bases between. DNA for the CDR3: TGTGCCATCAGTGATATCGCGGACTCCTACGAGCAGTACTTC. Translation: CAISDIADSYEQYF.

The J gene is TRBJ1-6, the V gene TRBV27; possibly TRBD1 for D (6 bases). The CDR3 runs 15 residues. Between the trimmed V and J ends, which lost 8 bases and 10 bases, there was a span of 21 bases. Looked up from germline, CDR1 is MNHEY and CDR2 is SMNVEV (reference sequence). As DNA, the CDR3 is TGTGCCAGCCAAAGTAGTAGGGGGGCGTGGTCACCCCTCCACTTT. Translation gives CASQSSRGAWSPLHF.

There are a few counts of this clonotype. CDR3: CSVEGNRGLDLRGTEAFF. DNA for the CDR3: TGCAGCGTTGAAGGTAACAGGGGGTTGGATTTGAGAGGCACTGAAGCTTTCTTT. The chain couples TRBV29-1 to TRBJ1-1, with 8 positions matching TRBD1. V lost 1 base and J lost 4; bases outside the gene matches: 17. The CDR3 covers 18 residues. Germline-derived CDR1 and CDR2 are SQVTM and ANQGSEA.

V gene TRBV6-2 or TRBV6-3 combines with J gene TRBJ1-1; D not certain. The germline V and J ends were trimmed by 8 bases and 11 bases, with 24 bases remaining between them. Germline V gene data show CDR1 as MNHEY and CDR2 as SVGEGT. The CDR3 has 14 residues. CDR3 in DNA: TGTGCCAGCGGTATAATTCCTCAACGAGGTGAGGCTTTCTTT. Its protein is CASGIIPQRGEAFF.

This clonotype was counted between two and nine times. This chain connects TRBV28 to TRBJ1-1, with 7 bases fitting TRBD1. The germline gives CDR1 MDHEN, CDR2 SYDVKM. Losses at the gene ends were 3 bases for V and 2 bases for J; bases not matched to a gene: 9. This CDR3 is 16 amino acids long. The CDR3 loop is CASSFPLQGVNTEAFF. The CDR3 region has the DNA TGTGCCAGCAGTTTTCCCCTGCAGGGGGTTAACACTGAAGCTTTCTTT.

The sample holds a few counts of this clonotype. The V and J genes are TRBV7-9 and TRBJ2-7; unclear D gene. Germline V gene data show CDR1 as SEHNR and CDR2 as FQNEAQ (reference sequence). Deletions cut 6 bases from V and 6 bases from J, with 15 bases between. The CDR3 is 13 residues long. The CDR3 bases are TGTGCCAGCAGTCTTCTTTTGGGTTTCGAGCAGTACTTC. It encodes CASSLLLGFEQYF. Complete variable domain (other parts from reference TRBV7-9 and TRBJ2-7): DTGVSQNPRHKITKRGQNVTFRCDPISEHNRLYWYRQTLGQGPEFLTYFQNEAQLEKSRLLSDRFSAERPKGSFSTLEIQRTEQGDSAMYLCASSLLLGFEQYFGPGTRLTVT.

This clonotype was observed a few times. CDR3 nucleotides: TGTGCCACCAGCAGAGCCGGGACTACCTCCTACAATGAGCAGTTCTTC. Translation: CATSRAGTTSYNEQFF. This rearrangement joins TRBV15 to TRBJ2-1; 7 bases agree with TRBD2. Germline CDR1 is LNHNV and CDR2 is YYDKDF (reference sequence). V was pared by 1 base and J by 0 bases, with 3 bases of the junction left unmatched. CDR3 size: 16 residues. Variable domain in full (rest from reference TRBV15 and TRBJ2-1): DAMVIQNPRYQVTQFGKPVTLSCSQTLNHNVMYWYQQKSSQAPKLLFHYYDKDFNNEADTPDNFQSRRPNTSFCFLDIRSPGLGDTAMYLCATSRAGTTSYNEQFFGPGTRLTVL.

V usage is TRBV5-8 and J usage is TRBJ2-7; 10 nucleotides match TRBD2. The V and J ends lost 4 bases and 4 bases, in that order; junction bases with no gene match: 11. Looked up from germline, CDR1 is SGHTS and CDR2 is YDEGEE. The CDR3 has 16 amino acids. The CDR3: CASSEDFVAGGYEQYF. CDR3 nucleotides: TGTGCCAGCAGCGAGGACTTTGTAGCGGGGGGATACGAGCAGTACTTC.

This sequence joins TRBV20-1 and TRBJ1-1; D ambiguous. CDR3 size: 11 residues. V was shortened by 3 bases and J by 4 bases, with 6 bases between the two germline ends. Germline lookup yields CDR1 DFQATT and CDR2 SNEGSKA (reference sequence). The CDR3 region is CSARGFTEAFF. The CDR3 DNA is TGCAGTGCTAGGGGTTTCACTGAAGCTTTCTTT.

This clonotype has only a few counts. The V and J genes are TRBV5-1 and TRBJ2-3; D is possibly TRBD2 (7 bases). This CDR3 has 15 amino acids. CDR1 is SGHRS and CDR2 is YFSETQ in the germline V gene. V was pared by 2 bases and J by 3 bases, with 13 bases between. For the CDR3, the DNA is TGCGCCAGCAGCTTTAGGGGGGGCGAGACAGATACGCAGTATTTT. Encoded protein: CASSFRGGETDTQYF.

A word on this clonotype: A much larger clone lies a single base off, so this may be a read error. The rearrangement uses TRBV11-1 and TRBJ2-7; no reliable D call. CDR1 and CDR2 from the germline V gene are SGHAT and FQDESV (reference sequence). The CDR3 contains 13 residues. The CDR3, as DNA: TGTACCAGCAGCTTAACCCATTCCTACGAGCAGTACTTC. Its protein product is CTSSLTHSYEQYF.

This clonotype was observed a few times. The J gene is TRBJ1-5, the V gene TRBV9; TRBD1 matches 8 bases. The J segment lost 7 bases and the V segment lost 4 bases, leaving 10 bases of the junction unmatched. Germline values: CDR1 SGDLS, CDR2 YYNGEE. The CDR3 length is 15 residues. The CDR3 region is CASSPHTDRAQPQHF. CDR3 DNA sequence: TGTGCCAGCAGCCCCCACACGGACAGGGCACAGCCCCAGCATTTT.

The V call is TRBV27, the J call TRBJ2-1; 11 nucleotides align to TRBD2. From germline, CDR1 is MNHEY and CDR2 SMNVEV (reference sequence). V was clipped by 5 bases and J by 6 bases; unmatched bases: 9. This CDR3 spans 16 amino acids. This CDR3 is CASSGRTSGPLNEQFF. The CDR3 DNA follows: TGTGCCAGCAGTGGAAGGACTAGCGGGCCCCTCAATGAGCAGTTCTTC.

This clonotype turned up a few times. The chain employs TRBV9 and TRBJ1-2, with D perhaps TRBD1 (5 bases). Trimming took off 4 bases at V and 5 bases at J, with 15 bases between the two ends. This CDR3 has 14 amino acids. CDR1 SGDLS and CDR2 YYNGEE come from the germline V gene. Here the CDR3 DNA reads TGTGCCAGCAGCCCCCGGTGGGGCACTTATGGCTACACCTTC. As protein: CASSPRWGTYGYTF.

This clonotype appeared once. The V and J genes are TRBV6-5 and TRBJ1-4; D might be TRBD1 (6 bases). The CDR3 totals 18 residues. Germline V lookup: CDR1 MNHEY, CDR2 SVGAGI. V shed 0 bases and J shed 4 bases, with 18 bases lying between them. In DNA form, the CDR3 reads TGTGCCAGCAGTTACTCCTTACAGGGCAGGGGAGGTAATGAAAAACTGTTTTTT. It is translated as CASSYSLQGRGGNEKLFF.

This clonotype was observed a handful of times. CDR3 amino acids: CASSPGLAGEYQETQYF. In DNA, the CDR3 is TGTGCCAGCAGCCCAGGACTAGCGGGAGAGTACCAAGAGACCCAGTACTTC. The V call is TRBV7-8, the J call TRBJ2-5; 13 bases map to TRBD2. The V segment lost 5 bases and the J segment 0 bases; nucleotides outside the gene matches: 6. In germline, CDR1 is SGHVS, CDR2 FQNEAQ. CDR3 size: 17 residues.

This chain links TRBV2 with TRBJ2-7, with unresolved D. The CDR3 runs to 14 residues. Trimming left V 3 bases short and J 5 bases short, with 14 bases between. Germline V lookup: CDR1 SNHLY, CDR2 FYNNEI. The CDR3 loop is CASSEGSLMDEQYF. As DNA, the CDR3 is TGTGCCAGCAGTGAGGGCTCACTCATGGACGAGCAGTACTTC.

Only a few counts were recorded for this clonotype. The chain links TRBV20-1 to TRBJ2-7; D possibly corresponds to TRBD2 (5 bases). The V gene's germline CDR1 is DFQATT and CDR2 SNEGSKA (reference sequence). CDR3 length equals 14 residues. V was shortened by 5 bases and J by 5 bases, with 19 bases between the two germline ends. As DNA, the CDR3 is TGCAGTGCTCTTTGGGCTACCCACGGGAACGAGCAGTACTTC. Residues: CSALWATHGNEQYF.

The chain uses TRBV20-1 and TRBJ2-7; TRBD1 matches at 10 bases. Germline loops: CDR1 DFQATT, CDR2 SNEGSKA (reference sequence). Trimming took 2 bases from V and 4 from J; bases not matched to a gene: 8. The CDR3 is 15 residues long. Here the CDR3 reads CSARKIPGQGYEQYF. As DNA, the CDR3 is TGCAGTGCTAGAAAGATCCCGGGACAGGGGTACGAGCAGTACTTC.

The V call is TRBV20-1, the J call TRBJ1-1; D might be TRBD1 (6 bases). V was trimmed by 3 bases and J by 2 bases, leaving 19 bases between them. Germline V CDR1 and CDR2: DFQATT, SNEGSKA (reference sequence). This CDR3 comprises 16 residues. CDR3 in DNA: TGCAGTGCTAGTGCCCTGGGGGGGGCGCCTAACACTGAAGCTTTCTTT. It specifies CSASALGGAPNTEAFF.

In this sample, this clonotype turned up a few times. The chain employs TRBV6-6 and TRBJ1-1; D possibly corresponds to TRBD1 (5 bases). The germline V and J ends were trimmed by 3 bases and 5 bases, with 19 bases remaining between them. The CDR3 contains 16 residues. Germline CDR1 reads MNHNY; CDR2 reads SVGAGI (reference sequence). The DNA for the CDR3 is TGTGCCAGCAGTTATTTGGCAGGGCTACAAGGGACTGAAGCTTTCTTT. This sequence encodes CASSYLAGLQGTEAFF.

The V gene is TRBV6-6, the J gene TRBJ1-1, with no clear D. Germline V gives CDR1 MNHNY, CDR2 SVGAGI (reference sequence). The CDR3 contains 13 residues. Trimming took 7 bases from V and 5 from J, leaving 14 bases between them. In DNA form, the CDR3 reads TGTGCCAGCACCTTGGGAACTGGTACTGAAGCTTTCTTT. It translates to CASTLGTGTEAFF.

The gene calls are TRBV21-1 and TRBJ2-4; the DNA was not used to check the table's D call, TRBD2. TRBV21-1 is a documented pseudogene. This CDR3 is built from 18 residues. In DNA form, the CDR3 reads TGTGCCAGCAGCATGGGGCTAGCGGGAGGGCCCCAGTGGAACATTCAGTACTTC. Translated: CASSMGLAGGPQWNIQYF.

This clonotype was seen repeatedly, ten times or more. This chain links TRBV20-1 with TRBJ2-7; a possible D gene is TRBD1 (6 bases). The CDR3 totals 13 residues. Trimming stripped 5 bases from V and 4 bases from J, with 15 bases between. From germline, CDR1 is DFQATT and CDR2 SNEGSKA (reference sequence). The CDR3 nucleotides read TGCAGTGCTGTGAGGGGGTGGAGGTACGAGCAGTACTTC. It yields the protein CSAVRGWRYEQYF.